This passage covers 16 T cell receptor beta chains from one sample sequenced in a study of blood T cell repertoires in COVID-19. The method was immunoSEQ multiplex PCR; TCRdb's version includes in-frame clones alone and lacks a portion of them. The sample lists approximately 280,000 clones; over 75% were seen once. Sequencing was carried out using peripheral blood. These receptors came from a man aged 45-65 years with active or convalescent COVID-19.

CDR3: CASSERSRQGAGQPQHF. The CDR3 DNA reads TGTGCCAGCAGTGAACGGTCGAGACAGGGGGCCGGTCAGCCCCAGCATTTT. This chain links TRBV6-1 with TRBJ1-5, with 10 bases matching TRBD1. J gave up 6 bases and V 2 bases, and 10 bases lay outside the gene matches. Germline V lookup: CDR1 MNHNS, CDR2 SASEGT. The CDR3 has 17 amino acids.

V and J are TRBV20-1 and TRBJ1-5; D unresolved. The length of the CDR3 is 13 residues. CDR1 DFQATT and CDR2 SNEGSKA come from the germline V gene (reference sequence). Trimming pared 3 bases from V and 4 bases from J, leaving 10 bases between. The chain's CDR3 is CSASSGMNQPQHF. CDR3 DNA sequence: TGCAGTGCTAGTTCGGGGATGAATCAGCCCCAGCATTTT.

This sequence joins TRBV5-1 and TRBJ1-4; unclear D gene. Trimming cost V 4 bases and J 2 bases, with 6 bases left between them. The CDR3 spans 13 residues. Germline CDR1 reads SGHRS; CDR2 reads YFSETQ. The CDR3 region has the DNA TGCGCCAGCAGCCAGGCGACTAATGAAAAACTGTTTTTT. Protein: CASSQATNEKLFF.

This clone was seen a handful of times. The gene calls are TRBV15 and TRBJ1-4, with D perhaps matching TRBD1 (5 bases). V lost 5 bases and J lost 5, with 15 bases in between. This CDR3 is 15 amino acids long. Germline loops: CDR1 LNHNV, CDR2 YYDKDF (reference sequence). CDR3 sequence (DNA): TGTGCCACCAGCTCCCTGGCAGGGCGGAATGAAAAACTGTTTTTT. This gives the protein CATSSLAGRNEKLFF.

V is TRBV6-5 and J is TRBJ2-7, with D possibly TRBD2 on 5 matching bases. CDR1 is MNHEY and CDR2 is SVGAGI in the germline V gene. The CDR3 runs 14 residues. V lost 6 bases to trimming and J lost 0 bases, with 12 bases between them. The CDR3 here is CASSRDGGSYEQYF. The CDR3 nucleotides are TGTGCCAGCAGCCGCGACGGAGGCTCCTACGAGCAGTACTTC.

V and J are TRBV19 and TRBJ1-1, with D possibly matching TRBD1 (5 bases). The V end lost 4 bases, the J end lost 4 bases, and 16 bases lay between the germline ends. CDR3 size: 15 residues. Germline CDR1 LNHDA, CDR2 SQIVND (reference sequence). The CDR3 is CASSTSPTGVTEAFF. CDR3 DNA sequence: TGTGCCAGTAGTACGAGCCCTACGGGGGTCACTGAAGCTTTCTTT.

CDR3 sequence (DNA): TGCGCCAGCAGCTTGACAGGGATTTCGGGGAACACTGAAGCTTTCTTT. Translated: CASSLTGISGNTEAFF. The rearrangement uses TRBV5-1 and TRBJ1-1, with a possible D match to TRBD1 (6 bases). CDR3 length: 16 residues. V lost 1 base and J lost 1, with 14 bases in between. Germline V CDR1 and CDR2: SGHRS, YFSETQ.

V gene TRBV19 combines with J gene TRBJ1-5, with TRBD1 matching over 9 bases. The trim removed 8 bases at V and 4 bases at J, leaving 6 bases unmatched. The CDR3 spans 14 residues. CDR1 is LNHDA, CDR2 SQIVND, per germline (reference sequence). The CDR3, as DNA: TGTGCCAGTCAATCCGACAGGGGGAATCAGCCCCAGCATTTT. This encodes CASQSDRGNQPQHF.

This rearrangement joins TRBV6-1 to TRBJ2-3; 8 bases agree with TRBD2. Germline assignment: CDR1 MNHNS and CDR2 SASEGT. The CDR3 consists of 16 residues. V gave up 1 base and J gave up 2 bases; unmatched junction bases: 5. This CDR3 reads CASSEVLAGTTDTQYF. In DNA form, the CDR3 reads TGTGCCAGCAGTGAAGTCTTAGCGGGAACCACAGATACGCAGTATTTT.

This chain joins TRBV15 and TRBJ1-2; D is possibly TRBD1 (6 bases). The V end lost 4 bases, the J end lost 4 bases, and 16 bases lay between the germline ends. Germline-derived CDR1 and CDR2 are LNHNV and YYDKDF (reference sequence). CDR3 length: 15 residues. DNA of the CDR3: TGTGCCACCAGCATTAACAGGGAGATGACCTATGGCTACACCTTC. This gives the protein CATSINREMTYGYTF.

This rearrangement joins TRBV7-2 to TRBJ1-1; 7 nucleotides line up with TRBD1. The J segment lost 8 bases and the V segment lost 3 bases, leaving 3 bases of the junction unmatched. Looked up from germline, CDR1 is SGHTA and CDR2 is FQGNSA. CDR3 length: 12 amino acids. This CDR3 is CASSFNRGEAFF. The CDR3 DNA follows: TGTGCCAGCAGCTTCAACAGGGGAGAAGCTTTCTTT. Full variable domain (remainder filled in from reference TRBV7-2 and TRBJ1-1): GAGVSQSPSNKVTEKGKDVELRCDPISGHTALYWYRQSLGQGLEFLIYFQGNSAPDKSGLPSDRFSAERTGGSVSTLTIQRTQQEDSAVYLCASSFNRGEAFFGQGTRLTVV.

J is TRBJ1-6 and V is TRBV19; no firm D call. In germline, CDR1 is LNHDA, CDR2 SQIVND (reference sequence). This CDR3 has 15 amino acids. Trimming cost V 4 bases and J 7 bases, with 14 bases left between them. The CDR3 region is CASSTTGSINSPLHF. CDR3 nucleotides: TGTGCCAGTAGTACCACCGGGAGTATAAATTCACCCCTCCACTTT.

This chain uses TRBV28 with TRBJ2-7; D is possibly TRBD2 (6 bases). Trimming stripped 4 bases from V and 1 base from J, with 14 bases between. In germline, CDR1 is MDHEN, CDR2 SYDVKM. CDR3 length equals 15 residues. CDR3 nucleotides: TGTGCCAGCAGTTCTCCAGGACTATTATCCTACGAGCAGTACTTC. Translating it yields CASSSPGLLSYEQYF.

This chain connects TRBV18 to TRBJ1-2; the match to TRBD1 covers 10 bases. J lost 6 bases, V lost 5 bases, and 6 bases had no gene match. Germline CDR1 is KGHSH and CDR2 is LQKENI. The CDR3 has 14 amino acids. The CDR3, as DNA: TGTGCCAGCTCAATACGACAGGGGGCAAATGGCTACACCTTC. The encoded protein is CASSIRQGANGYTF.

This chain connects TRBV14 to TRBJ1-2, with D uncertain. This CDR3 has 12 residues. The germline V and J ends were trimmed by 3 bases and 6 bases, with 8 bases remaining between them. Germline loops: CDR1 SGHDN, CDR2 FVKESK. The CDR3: CASSHSFHGYTF. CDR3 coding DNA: TGTGCCAGCAGCCATTCCTTTCATGGCTACACCTTC.

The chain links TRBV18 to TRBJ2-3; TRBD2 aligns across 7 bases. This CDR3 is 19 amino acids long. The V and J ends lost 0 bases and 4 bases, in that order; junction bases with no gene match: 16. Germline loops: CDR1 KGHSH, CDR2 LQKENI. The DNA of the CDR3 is TGTGCCAGCTCACCACCAACGGCCCCGCGGCGGGAGTTCTCAGATACGCAGTATTTT. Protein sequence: CASSPPTAPRREFSDTQYF.